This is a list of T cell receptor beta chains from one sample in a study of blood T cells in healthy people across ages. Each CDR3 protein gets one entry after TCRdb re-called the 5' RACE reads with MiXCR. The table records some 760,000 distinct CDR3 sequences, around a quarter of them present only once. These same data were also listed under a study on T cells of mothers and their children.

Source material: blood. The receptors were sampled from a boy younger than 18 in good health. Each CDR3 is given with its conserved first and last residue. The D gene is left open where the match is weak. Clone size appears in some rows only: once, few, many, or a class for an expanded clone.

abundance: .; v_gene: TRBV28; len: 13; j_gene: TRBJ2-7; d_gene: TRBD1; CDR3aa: CASRGQATYEQYF; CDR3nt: TGTGCCAGCAGAGGACAGGCGACCTACGAGCAGTACTTC
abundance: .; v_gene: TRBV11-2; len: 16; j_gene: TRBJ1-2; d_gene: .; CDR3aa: CASLDTGTPFNYGYTF; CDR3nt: TGTGCCAGCTTGGATACCGGGACACCCTTTAACTATGGCTACACCTTC
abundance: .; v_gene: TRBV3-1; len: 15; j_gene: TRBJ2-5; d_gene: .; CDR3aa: CASRHPGQLRETQYF; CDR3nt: TGTGCCAGCAGACACCCCGGACAATTGAGGGAGACCCAGTACTTC
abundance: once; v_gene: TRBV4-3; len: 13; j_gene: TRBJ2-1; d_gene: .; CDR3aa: CASSWGNANEQFF; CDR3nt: TGCGCCAGCAGCTGGGGGAATGCCAATGAGCAGTTCTTC
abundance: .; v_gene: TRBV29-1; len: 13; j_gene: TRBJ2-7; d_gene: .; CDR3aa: CSVEDLEGYEQYF; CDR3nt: TGCAGCGTTGAAGATCTCGAGGGATACGAGCAGTACTTC
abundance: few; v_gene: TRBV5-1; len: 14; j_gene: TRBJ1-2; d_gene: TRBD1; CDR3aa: CASSLEGQGNGYTF; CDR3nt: TGCGCCAGCAGCTTGGAGGGACAGGGGAATGGCTACACCTTC
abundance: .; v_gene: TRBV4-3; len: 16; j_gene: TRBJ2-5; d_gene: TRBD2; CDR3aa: CASSQISGGDQETQYF; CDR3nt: TGCGCCAGCAGCCAAATTAGCGGGGGGGACCAAGAGACCCAGTACTTC
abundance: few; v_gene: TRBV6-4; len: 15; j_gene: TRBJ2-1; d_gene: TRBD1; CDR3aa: CASSEYDRGLDEQFF; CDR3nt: TGTGCCAGCAGTGAGTACGACAGGGGGCTCGATGAGCAGTTCTTC
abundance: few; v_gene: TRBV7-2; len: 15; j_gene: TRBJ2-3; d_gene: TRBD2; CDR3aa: CASSLGGSIPDTQYF; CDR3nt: TGTGCCAGCAGCTTAGGCGGGAGTATCCCAGATACGCAGTATTTT
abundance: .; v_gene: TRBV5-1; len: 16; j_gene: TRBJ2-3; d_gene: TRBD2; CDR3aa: CASSLEASGYTDTQYF; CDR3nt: TGCGCCAGCAGCTTGGAGGCTAGCGGGTACACAGATACGCAGTATTTT
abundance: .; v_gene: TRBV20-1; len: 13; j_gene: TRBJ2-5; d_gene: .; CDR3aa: CSARDKGVETQYF; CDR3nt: TGCAGTGCTAGAGATAAGGGGGTCGAGACCCAGTACTTC
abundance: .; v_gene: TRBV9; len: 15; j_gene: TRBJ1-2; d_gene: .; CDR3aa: CASSVDTGRDYGYTF; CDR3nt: TGTGCCAGCAGCGTAGATACAGGTCGGGACTATGGCTACACCTTC
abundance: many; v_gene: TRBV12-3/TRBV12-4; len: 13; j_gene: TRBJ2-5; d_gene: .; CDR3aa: CASSFRGGETQYF; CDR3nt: TGTGCCAGCAGTTTTCGTGGGGGGGAGACCCAGTACTTC
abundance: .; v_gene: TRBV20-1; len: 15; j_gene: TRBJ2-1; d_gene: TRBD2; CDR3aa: CSASGLERSYNEQFF; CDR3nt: TGCAGTGCATCGGGACTAGAGCGCTCCTACAATGAGCAGTTCTTC
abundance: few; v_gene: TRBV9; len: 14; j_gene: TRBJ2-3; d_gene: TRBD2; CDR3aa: CASSVELAADTQYF; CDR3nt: TGTGCCAGCAGCGTAGAGCTAGCGGCGGATACGCAGTATTTT
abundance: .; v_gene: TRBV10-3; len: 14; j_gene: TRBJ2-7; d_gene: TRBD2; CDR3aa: CAISEVAGEGEQYF; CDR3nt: TGTGCCATCAGTGAAGTAGCGGGAGAAGGCGAGCAGTACTTC
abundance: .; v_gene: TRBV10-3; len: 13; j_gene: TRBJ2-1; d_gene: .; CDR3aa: CAIRYGSYNEQFF; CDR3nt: TGTGCCATCCGCTATGGATCCTACAATGAGCAGTTCTTC
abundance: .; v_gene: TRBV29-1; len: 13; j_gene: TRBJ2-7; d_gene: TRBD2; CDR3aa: CSNDELAGDEQYF; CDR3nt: TGCAGCAACGATGAACTAGCGGGAGACGAGCAGTACTTC
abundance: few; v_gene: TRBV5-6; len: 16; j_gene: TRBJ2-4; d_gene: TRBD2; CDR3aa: CASSLVSLAGENIQYF; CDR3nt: TGTGCCAGCAGCTTGGTTTCTCTGGCGGGGGAGAACATTCAGTACTTC
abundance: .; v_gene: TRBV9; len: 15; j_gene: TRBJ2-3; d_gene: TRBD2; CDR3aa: CASSEFGGAGDTQYF; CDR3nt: TGTGCCAGCAGCGAATTCGGGGGGGCGGGAGATACGCAGTATTTT
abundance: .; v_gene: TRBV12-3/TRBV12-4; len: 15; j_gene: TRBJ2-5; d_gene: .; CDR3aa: CASSPRNLYQETQYF; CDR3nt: TGTGCCAGCAGTCCACGTAACTTGTACCAAGAGACCCAGTACTTC
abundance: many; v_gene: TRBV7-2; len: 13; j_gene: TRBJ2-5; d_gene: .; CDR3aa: CASSRSGKETQYF; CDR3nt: TGTGCCAGCAGCCGGAGCGGAAAAGAGACCCAGTACTTC
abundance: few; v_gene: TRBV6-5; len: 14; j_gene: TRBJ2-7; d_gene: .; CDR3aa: CASSYSEPSGEQYF; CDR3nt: TGTGCCAGCAGCTACTCTGAGCCCTCGGGCGAGCAGTACTTC
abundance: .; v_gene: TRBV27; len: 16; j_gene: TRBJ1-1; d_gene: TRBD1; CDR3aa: CASSRPTGTVNTEAFF; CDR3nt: TGTGCCAGCAGTCGACCAACCGGGACAGTTAACACTGAAGCTTTCTTT
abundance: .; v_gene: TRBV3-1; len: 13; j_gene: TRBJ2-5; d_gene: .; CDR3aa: CASNQVTEETQYF; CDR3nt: TGTGCCAGCAACCAAGTAACGGAGGAGACCCAGTACTTC
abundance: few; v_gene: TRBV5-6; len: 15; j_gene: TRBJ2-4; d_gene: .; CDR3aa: CASSHTGLNKNIQYF; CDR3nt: TGTGCCAGCAGTCACACCGGACTGAACAAAAACATTCAGTACTTC
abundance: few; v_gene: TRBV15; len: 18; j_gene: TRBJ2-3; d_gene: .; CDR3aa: CATSRDRNGIDNTDTQYF; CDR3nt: TGTGCCACCAGCAGAGATCGAAACGGGATCGATAACACAGATACGCAGTATTTT
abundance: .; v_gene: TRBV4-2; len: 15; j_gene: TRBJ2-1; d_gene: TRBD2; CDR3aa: CASSQEGTSVDEQFF; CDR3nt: TGTGCCAGCAGCCAAGAAGGGACTAGCGTAGATGAGCAGTTCTTC
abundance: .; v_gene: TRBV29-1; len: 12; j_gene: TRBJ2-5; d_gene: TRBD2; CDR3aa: CSVDAGGETQYF; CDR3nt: TGCAGCGTTGATGCGGGAGGAGAGACCCAGTACTTC
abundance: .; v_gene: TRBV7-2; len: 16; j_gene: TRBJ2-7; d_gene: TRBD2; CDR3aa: CASSRTSGGAPSEQYF; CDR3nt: TGTGCCAGCAGCCGGACTAGCGGGGGGGCCCCATCCGAGCAGTACTTC
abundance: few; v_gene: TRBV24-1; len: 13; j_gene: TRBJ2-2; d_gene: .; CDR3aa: CATGPMGTGELFF; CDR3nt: TGTGCCACCGGACCCATGGGGACCGGGGAGCTGTTTTTT
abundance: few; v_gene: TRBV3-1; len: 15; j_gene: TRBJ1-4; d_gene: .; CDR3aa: CASSQEKGTNEKLFF; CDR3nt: TGTGCCAGCAGCCAAGAGAAAGGGACTAATGAAAAACTGTTTTTT
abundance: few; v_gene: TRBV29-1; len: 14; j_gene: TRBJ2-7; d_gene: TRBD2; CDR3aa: CSVEGLAGVGEQYF; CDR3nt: TGCAGCGTTGAGGGACTGGCGGGAGTAGGGGAGCAGTACTTC
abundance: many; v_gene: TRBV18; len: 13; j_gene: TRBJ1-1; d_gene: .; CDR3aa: CASSPPMNTEAFF; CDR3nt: TGTGCCAGCAGCCCTCCGATGAACACTGAAGCTTTCTTT
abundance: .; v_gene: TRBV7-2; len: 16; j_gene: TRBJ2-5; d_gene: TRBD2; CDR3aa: CASSRPRGGQRETQYF; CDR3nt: TGTGCCAGCAGCAGACCCCGGGGGGGCCAGCGCGAGACCCAGTACTTC
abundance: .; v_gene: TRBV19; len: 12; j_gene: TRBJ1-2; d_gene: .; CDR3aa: CASSHITNGYTF; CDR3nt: TGTGCCAGTAGTCACATTACCAATGGCTACACCTTC